The sample holds one count of the clone carrying this T cell receptor (beta chain). The source of the sample is a study of control samples from healthy donors and cancer patients. The CDR3 contains 15 residues. Germline lookup yields CDR1 KGHSH and CDR2 LQKENI. Between the trimmed V and J ends, which lost 5 bases and 9 bases, there was a span of 17 bases. Data came from immunoSEQ multiplex PCR; TCRdb stores just in-frame clones and leaves some out. The data contain some 120,000 clones, around 89% of them singletons. The chain recombines TRBV18 with TRBJ1-6; perhaps TRBD1 as D (5 bases). The specimen was PBMCs. This clonotype was sampled from a woman between 45 and 60 years old with colorectal cancer. The CDR3 loop reads CASSSDSRGRSPLHF. In DNA form, the CDR3 reads TGTGCCAGCTCATCAGACAGCCGGGGCCGTTCACCCCTCCACTTT.